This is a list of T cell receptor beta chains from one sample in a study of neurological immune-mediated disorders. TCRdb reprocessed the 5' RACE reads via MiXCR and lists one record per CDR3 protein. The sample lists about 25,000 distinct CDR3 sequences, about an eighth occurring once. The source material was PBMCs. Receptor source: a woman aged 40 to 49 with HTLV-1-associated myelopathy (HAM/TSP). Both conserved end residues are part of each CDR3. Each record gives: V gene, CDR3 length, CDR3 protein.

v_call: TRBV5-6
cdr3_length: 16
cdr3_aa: CASSLDGSSYNSPLHF

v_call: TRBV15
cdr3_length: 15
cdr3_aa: CATSRDRNKNTEAFF

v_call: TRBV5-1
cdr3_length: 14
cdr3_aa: CASSLLGPTGALFF

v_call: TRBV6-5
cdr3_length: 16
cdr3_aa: CASSRGLAANTGELFF

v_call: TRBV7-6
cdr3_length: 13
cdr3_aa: CASSWGTAYEQYF

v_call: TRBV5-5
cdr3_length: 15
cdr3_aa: CASSLGQENFYGYTF

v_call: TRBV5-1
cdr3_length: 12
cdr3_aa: CASSFLGETQYF

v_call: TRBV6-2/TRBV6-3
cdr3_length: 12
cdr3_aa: CASSYTGAQAFF

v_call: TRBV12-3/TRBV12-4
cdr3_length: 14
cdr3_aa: CASSFGGGAGEQFF

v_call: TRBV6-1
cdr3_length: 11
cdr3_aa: CATRRGGEAFF

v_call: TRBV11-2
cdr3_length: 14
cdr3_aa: CASSFAGQGSGYTF

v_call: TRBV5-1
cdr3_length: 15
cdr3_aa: CASSLAGMDNQPQHF

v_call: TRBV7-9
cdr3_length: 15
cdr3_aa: CASSLDVSGANVLTF

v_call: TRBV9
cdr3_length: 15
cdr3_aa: CASSVAGDTYNEQFF

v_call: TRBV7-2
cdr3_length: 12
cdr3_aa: CASSLVGETQYF

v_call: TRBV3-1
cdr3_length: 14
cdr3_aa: CASSPTWSSDTQYF

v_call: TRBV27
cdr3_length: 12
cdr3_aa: CASSLLTGELFF

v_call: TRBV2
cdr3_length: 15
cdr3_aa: CASREQRYSNQPQHF

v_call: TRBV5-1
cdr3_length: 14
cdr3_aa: CASSEDRVSYGYTF

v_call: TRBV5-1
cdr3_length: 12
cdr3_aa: CASSSQGETQYF